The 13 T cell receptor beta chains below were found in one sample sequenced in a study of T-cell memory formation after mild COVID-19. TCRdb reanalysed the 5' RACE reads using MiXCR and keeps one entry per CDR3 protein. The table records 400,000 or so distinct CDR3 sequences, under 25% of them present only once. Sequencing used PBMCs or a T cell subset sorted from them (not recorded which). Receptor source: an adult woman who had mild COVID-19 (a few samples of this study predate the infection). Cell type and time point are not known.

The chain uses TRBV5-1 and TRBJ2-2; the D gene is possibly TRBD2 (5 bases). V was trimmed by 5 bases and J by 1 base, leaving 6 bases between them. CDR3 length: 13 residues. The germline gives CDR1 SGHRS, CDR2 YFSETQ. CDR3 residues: CASRGENTGELFF. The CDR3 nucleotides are TGCGCCAGCAGGGGAGAGAACACCGGGGAGCTGTTTTTT.

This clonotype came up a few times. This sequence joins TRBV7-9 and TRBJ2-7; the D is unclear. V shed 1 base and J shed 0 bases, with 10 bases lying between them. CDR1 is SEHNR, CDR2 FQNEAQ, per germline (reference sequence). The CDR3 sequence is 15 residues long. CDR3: CASSLEPGFSYEQYF. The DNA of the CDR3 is TGTGCCAGCAGCTTAGAACCAGGCTTCTCCTACGAGCAGTACTTC.

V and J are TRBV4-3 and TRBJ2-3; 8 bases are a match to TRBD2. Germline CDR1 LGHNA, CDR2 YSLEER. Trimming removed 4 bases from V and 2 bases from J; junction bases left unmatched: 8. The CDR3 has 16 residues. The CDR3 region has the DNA TGCGCCAGCAGCCCCGGGAGGGCCTGGGACACAGATACGCAGTATTTT. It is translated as CASSPGRAWDTDTQYF.

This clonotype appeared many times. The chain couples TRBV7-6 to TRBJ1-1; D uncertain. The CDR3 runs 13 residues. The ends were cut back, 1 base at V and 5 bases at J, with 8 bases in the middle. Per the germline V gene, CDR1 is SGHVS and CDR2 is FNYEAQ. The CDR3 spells CASSLGRETEAFF. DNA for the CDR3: TGTGCCAGCAGCTTAGGACGAGAAACTGAAGCTTTCTTT.

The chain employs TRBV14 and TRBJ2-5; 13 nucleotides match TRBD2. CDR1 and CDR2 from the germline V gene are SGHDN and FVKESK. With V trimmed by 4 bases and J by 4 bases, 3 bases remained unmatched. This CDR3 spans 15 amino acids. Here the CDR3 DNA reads TGTGCCAGCAGCCTGGGACTAGCGGGGATAGAGACCCAGTACTTC. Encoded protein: CASSLGLAGIETQYF. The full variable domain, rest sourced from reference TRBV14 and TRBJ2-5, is EAGVTQFPSHSVIEKGQTVTLRCDPISGHDNLYWYRRVMGKEIKFLLHFVKESKQDESGMPNNRFLAERTGGTYSTLKVQPAELEDSGVYFCASSLGLAGIETQYFGPGTRLLVL.

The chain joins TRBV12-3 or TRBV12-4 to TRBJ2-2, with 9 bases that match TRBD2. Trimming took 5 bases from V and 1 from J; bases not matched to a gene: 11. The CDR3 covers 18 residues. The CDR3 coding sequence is TGTGCCAGCAGTCTCCCCCCACTAGCGGGTAGGAACACCGGGGAGCTGTTTTTT. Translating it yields CASSLPPLAGRNTGELFF.

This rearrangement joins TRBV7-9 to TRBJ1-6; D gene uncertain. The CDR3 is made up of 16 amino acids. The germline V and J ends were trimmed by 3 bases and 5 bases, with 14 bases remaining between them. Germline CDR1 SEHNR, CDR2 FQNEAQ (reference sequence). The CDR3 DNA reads TGTGCCAGCAGCTTCGGACTAGCAGGCAATAATTCACCCCTCCACTTT. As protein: CASSFGLAGNNSPLHF.

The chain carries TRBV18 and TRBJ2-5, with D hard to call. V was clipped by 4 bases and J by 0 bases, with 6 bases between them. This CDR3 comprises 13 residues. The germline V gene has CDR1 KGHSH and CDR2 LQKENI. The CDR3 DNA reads TGTGCCAGCTCACAATCGTACCAAGAGACCCAGTACTTC. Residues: CASSQSYQETQYF.

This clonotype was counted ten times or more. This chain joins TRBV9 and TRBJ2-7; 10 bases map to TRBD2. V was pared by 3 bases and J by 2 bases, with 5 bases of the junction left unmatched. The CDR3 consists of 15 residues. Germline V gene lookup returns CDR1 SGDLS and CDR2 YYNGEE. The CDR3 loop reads CASSGGTSATYEQYF. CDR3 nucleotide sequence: TGTGCCAGCAGCGGGGGGACTAGCGCGACCTACGAGCAGTACTTC.

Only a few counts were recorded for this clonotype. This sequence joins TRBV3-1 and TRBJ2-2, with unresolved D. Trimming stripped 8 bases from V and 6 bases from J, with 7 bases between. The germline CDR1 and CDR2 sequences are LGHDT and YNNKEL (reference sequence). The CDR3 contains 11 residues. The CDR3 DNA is TGTGCCAGCCGCCGGGCCGGGGAGCTGTTTTTT. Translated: CASRRAGELFF.

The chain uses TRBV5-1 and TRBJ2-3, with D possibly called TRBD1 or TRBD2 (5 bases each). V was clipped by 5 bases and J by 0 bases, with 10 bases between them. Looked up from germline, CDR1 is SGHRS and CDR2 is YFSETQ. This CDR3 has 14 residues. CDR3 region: CASRDGASTDTQYF. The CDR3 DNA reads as TGCGCCAGCAGGGACGGGGCTAGCACAGATACGCAGTATTTT.

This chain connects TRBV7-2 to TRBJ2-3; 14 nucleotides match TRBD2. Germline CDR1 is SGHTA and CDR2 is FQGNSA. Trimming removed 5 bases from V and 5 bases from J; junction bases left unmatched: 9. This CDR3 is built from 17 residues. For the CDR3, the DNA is TGTGCCAGCAGCCGGGGACTAGCGGGAGAGGTCAGAGATACGCAGTATTTT. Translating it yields CASSRGLAGEVRDTQYF. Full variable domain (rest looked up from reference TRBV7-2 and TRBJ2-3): GAGVSQSPSNKVTEKGKDVELRCDPISGHTALYWYRQSLGQGLEFLIYFQGNSAPDKSGLPSDRFSAERTGGSVSTLTIQRTQQEDSAVYLCASSRGLAGEVRDTQYFGPGTRLTVL.

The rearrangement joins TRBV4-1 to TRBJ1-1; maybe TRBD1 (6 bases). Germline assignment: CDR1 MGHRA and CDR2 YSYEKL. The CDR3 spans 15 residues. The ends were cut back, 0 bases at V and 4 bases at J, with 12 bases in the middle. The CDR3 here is CASSQDAGTPTEAFF. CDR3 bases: TGCGCCAGCAGCCAAGATGCCGGGACACCCACTGAAGCTTTCTTT.